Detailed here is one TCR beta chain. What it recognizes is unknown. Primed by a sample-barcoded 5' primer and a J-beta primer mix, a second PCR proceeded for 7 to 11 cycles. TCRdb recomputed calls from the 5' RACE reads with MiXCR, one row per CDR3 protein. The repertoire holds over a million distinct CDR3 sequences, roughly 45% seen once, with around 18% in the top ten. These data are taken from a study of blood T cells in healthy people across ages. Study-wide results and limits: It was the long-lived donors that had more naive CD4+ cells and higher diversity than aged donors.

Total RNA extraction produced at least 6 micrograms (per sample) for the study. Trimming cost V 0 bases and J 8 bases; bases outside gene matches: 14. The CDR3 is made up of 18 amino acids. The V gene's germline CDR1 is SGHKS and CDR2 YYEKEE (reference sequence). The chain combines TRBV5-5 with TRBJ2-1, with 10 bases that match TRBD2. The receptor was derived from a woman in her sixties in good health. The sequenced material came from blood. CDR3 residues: CASSLDLLAGVSVHEQFF. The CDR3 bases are TGTGCCAGCAGCTTGGATCTGCTAGCGGGAGTCTCCGTCCATGAGCAGTTCTTC.